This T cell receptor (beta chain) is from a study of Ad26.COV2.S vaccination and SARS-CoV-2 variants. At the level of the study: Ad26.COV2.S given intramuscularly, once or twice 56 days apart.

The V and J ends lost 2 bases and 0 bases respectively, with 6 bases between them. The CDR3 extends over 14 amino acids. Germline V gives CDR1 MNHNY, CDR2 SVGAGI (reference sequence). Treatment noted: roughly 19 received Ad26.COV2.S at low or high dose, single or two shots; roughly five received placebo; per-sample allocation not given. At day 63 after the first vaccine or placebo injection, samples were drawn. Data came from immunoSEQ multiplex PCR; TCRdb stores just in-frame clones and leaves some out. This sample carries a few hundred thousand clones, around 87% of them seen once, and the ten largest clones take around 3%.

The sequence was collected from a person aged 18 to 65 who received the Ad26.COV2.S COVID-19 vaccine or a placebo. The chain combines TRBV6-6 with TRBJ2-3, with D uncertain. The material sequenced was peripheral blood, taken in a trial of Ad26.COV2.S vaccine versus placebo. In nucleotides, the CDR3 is TGTGCCAGCAGTTACCTTCGGAGCACAGATACGCAGTATTTT. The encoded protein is CASSYLRSTDTQYF.